The source of this T cell receptor beta chain is a study of preoperative IRX-2 immunotherapy in early breast cancer. Stated treatment: preoperative locoregional IRX-2 cytokine immunotherapy. Preoperative locoregional IRX-2 cytokine immunotherapy was tested in the phase Ib source study. Data came from immunoSEQ multiplex PCR; TCRdb stores just in-frame clones and leaves some out. The sample records approximately 27,000 clones, roughly four fifths being singletons. CDR1 is SGHNT and CDR2 is YENEEA in the germline V gene. V was pared by 1 base and J by 0 bases, with 7 bases between. The CDR3 is 15 residues long.

This rearrangement joins TRBV11-3 to TRBJ2-1; D remains ambiguous. The sample in question was lymph node tissue, obtained after IRX-2 immunotherapy. The receptor's source is a human donor with breast cancer. CDR3 nucleotides: TGTGCCAGCAGCTTAGTGGTTACCTCCTACAATGAGCAGTTCTTC. Its translation: CASSLVVTSYNEQFF.